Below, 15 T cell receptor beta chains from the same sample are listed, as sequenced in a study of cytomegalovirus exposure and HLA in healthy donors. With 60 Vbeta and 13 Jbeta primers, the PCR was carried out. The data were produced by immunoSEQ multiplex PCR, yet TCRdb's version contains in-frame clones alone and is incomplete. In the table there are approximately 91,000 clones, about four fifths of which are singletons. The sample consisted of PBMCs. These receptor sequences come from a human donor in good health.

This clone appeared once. The CDR3 here is CASSPGQGGEAFF. The CDR3 DNA is TGCGCCAGCAGCCCAGGACAGGGTGGTGAAGCTTTCTTT. The rearrangement links TRBV5-1 to TRBJ1-1, with TRBD1 identical over 8 bases. Losses at the gene ends were 4 bases for V and 7 bases for J; bases not matched to a gene: 6. The CDR3 consists of 13 residues. CDR1 and CDR2 from the germline V gene are SGHRS and YFSETQ.

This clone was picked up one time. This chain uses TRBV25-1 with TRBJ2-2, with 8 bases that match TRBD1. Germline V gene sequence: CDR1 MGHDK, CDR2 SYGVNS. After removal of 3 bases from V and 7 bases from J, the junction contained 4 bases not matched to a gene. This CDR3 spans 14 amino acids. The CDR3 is CASSDRGRIGELFF. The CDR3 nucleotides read TGTGCCAGCAGTGACAGGGGGCGGATCGGGGAGCTGTTTTTT. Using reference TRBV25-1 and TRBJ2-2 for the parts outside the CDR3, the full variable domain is EADIYQTPRYLVIGTGKKITLECSQTMGHDKMYWYQQDPGMELHLIHYSYGVNSTEKGDLSSESTVSRIRTEHFPLTLESARPSHTSQYLCASSDRGRIGELFFGEGSRLTVL.

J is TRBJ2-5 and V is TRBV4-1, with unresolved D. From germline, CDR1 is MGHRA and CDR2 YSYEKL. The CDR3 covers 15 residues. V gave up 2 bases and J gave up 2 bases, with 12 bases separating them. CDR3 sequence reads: CASSQLLLRQETQYF. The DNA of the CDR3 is TGCGCCAGCAGCCAATTGCTCCTAAGACAAGAGACCCAGTACTTC.

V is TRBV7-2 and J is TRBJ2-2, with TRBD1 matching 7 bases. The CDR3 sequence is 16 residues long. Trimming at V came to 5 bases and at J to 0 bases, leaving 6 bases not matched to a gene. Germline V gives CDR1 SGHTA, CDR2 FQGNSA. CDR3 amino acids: CASSGRDRANTGELFF. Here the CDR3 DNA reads TGTGCCAGCAGCGGCCGGGACAGAGCGAACACCGGGGAGCTGTTTTTT.

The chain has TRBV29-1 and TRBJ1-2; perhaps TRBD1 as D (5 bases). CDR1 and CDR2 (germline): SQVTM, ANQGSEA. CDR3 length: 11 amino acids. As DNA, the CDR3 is TGCGGGGGGGAGACAATTGGTGGCTACACCTTC. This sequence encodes CGGETIGGYTF.

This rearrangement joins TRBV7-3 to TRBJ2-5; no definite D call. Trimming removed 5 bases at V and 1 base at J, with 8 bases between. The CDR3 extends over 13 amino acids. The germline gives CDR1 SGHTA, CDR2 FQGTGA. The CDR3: CASSVKAQETQYF. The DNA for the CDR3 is TGTGCCAGCAGCGTTAAAGCCCAAGAGACCCAGTACTTC.

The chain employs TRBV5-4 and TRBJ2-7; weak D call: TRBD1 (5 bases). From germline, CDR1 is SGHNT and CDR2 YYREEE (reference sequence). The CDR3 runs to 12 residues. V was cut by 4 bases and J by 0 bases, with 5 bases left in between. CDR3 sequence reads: CASSDSSYEQYF. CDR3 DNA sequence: TGTGCCAGCAGCGACAGCTCCTACGAGCAGTACTTC.

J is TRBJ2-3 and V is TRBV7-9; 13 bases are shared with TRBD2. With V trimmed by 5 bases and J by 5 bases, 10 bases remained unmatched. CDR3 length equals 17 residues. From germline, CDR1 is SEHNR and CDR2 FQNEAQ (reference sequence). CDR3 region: CASSRGLAGEQIDTQYF. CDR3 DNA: TGTGCCAGCAGCCGTGGACTAGCGGGAGAACAAATAGATACGCAGTATTTT.

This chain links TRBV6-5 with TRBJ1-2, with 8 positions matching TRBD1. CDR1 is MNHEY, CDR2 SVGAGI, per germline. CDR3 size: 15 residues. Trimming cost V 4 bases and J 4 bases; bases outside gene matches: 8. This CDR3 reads CASSSQDRAFYGYTF. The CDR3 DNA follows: TGTGCCAGCAGTTCCCAGGACAGGGCCTTCTATGGCTACACCTTC.

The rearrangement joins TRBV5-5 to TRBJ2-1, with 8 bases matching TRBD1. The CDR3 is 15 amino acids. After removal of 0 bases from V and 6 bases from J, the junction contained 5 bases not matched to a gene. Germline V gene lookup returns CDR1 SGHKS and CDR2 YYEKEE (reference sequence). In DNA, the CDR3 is TGTGCCAGCAGCTTGGCGGGACAGGACAGCAATGAGCAGTTCTTC. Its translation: CASSLAGQDSNEQFF.

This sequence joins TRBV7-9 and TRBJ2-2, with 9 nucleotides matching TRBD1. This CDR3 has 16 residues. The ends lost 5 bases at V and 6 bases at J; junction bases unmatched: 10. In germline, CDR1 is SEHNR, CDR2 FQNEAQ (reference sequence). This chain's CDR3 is CASSAYRGRTAGELFF. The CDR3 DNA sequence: TGTGCCAGCAGCGCATACAGGGGGCGCACGGCCGGGGAGCTGTTTTTT.

The CDR3 coding sequence is TGTGCCAGCAGCCCCGGGGTCAGGGGGGAAGAGACCCAGTACTTC. Translating gives CASSPGVRGEETQYF. The genes are TRBV7-9 and TRBJ2-5; possible D gene TRBD1, 7 bases. Germline CDR1 reads SEHNR; CDR2 reads FQNEAQ (reference sequence). The ends were cut back, 5 bases at V and 3 bases at J, with 16 bases in the middle. This CDR3 is 15 amino acids long.

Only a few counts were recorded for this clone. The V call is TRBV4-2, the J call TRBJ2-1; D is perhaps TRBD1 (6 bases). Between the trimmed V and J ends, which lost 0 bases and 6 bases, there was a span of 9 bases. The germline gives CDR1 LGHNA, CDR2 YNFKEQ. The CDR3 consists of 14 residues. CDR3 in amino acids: CASSQDSDSNEQFF. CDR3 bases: TGTGCCAGCAGCCAAGATTCGGACAGCAATGAGCAGTTCTTC.

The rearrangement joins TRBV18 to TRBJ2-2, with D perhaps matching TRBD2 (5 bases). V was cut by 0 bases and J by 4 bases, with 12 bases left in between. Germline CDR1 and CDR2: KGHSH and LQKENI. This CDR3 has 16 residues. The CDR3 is CASSPPTNRGTGELFF. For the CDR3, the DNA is TGTGCCAGCTCACCACCGACTAATCGGGGCACCGGGGAGCTGTTTTTT.

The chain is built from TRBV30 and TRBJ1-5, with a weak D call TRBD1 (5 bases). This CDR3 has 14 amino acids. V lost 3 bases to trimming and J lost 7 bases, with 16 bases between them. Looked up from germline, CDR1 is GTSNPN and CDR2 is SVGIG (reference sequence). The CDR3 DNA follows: TGTGCCTGGAGCCTGGGAGGGGAGGGACAGCCCCAGCATTTT. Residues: CAWSLGGEGQPQHF.